The 9 T cell receptor beta chains listed next were all sequenced from one sample in a study of graft-versus-host responses after intestinal transplantation (dated by TCRdb to the early 2020s). Reading the label with the study, this specimen's time point is: cells obtained before transplantation from donor or recipient. The method behind the library was the immunoSEQ multiplex PCR assay. What TCRdb holds here is the immuneACCESS table cut down to in-frame rearrangements. Part of the clones is not present; checked against another copy, under half of the missing clones reflect an unresolved V gene, and the others are unexplained. The sample table records roughly 6,400 clones; 20% to 25% of these occur just once. Of the sample, 3.5% to 4.5% falls within the top ten clones. The source was alloreactive CD4+ T cells from a mixed lymphocyte reaction culture, collected before transplantation. The label giving this sample's cell subset or site can be read as: CFSE-low proliferating T cells sorted from approximately 6-day pre-transplant mixed lymphocyte reaction (GvH or HvG direction). Every receptor here comes from a human patient who was an organ donor for intestinal transplantation.

This clone was picked up a small number of times. Just one base apart from a much larger clone, this may be a read error. The rearrangement uses TRBV9 and TRBJ2-1; D remains ambiguous. The CDR3 runs 16 residues. CDR1 SGDLS and CDR2 YYNGEE come from the germline V gene. The CDR3 DNA follows: TGTGCCAGCTGCGTAGTTAGTGGGCGGTTCTACAATGAGCAGTTCTTC. Translation gives CASCVVSGRFYNEQFF.

A word on this clone: A much larger clone lies one base from this, so it may be a read error. The same CDR3 also results from other DNA sequences found in this sample. The chain uses TRBV4-2 and TRBJ2-3; possible D gene TRBD2, 5 bases. Germline values: CDR1 LGHNA, CDR2 YNFKEQ. Trimming shortened V by 3 bases and J by 4 bases, and 14 bases separated the two germline ends. This CDR3 comprises 15 residues. The CDR3 DNA reads TGTGCCAGCAGCCAGGAACTAGTTGGTCCAGATACGCAGTATTTT. Its protein is CASSQELVGPDTQYF.

The genes are TRBV7-4 and TRBJ1-2; no firm D call. V lost 4 bases, J lost 4 bases, and 22 bases lay in between. This CDR3 spans 17 amino acids. Germline V gene data show CDR1 as SGHVT and CDR2 as SQSDAQ. Here the CDR3 reads CASSSHYPARKTYGYTF. CDR3 DNA: TGTGCCAGCAGCTCACATTATCCAGCTCGAAAGACCTATGGCTACACCTTC.

The rearrangement uses TRBV5-1 and TRBJ2-5, with no clear D. The V end lost 0 bases, the J end lost 1 base, and 7 bases lay between the germline ends. The CDR3 sequence is 14 residues long. From germline, CDR1 is SGHRS and CDR2 YFSETQ. The CDR3 bases are TGCGCCAGCAGCTTGGTTGCATCCCAAGAGACCCAGTACTTC. It specifies CASSLVASQETQYF. Together with reference TRBV5-1 and TRBJ2-5, the CDR3 gives the full variable domain: KAGVTQTPRYLIKTRGQQVTLSCSPISGHRSVSWYQQTPGQGLQFLFEYFSETQRNKGNFPGRFSGRQFSNSRSEMNVSTLELGDSALYLCASSLVASQETQYFGPGTRLLVL.

This chain links TRBV20-1 with TRBJ2-7; no definite D call. CDR3 length equals 11 residues. Deletions cut 5 bases from V and 2 bases from J, with 7 bases between. Germline V gives CDR1 DFQATT, CDR2 SNEGSKA (reference sequence). For the CDR3, the DNA is TGCAGTGCTGATAGAGCCTACGAGCAGTACTTC. Translated, it gives CSADRAYEQYF.

As to this clone: The sample contains more than one DNA sequence encoding this CDR3. This rearrangement joins TRBV18 to TRBJ1-1, with D possibly TRBD1 on 5 matching bases. The germline V gene encodes CDR1 KGHSH and CDR2 LQKENI. This CDR3 region has 13 residues. V was clipped by 2 bases and J by 2 bases, with 6 bases between them. As DNA, the CDR3 is TGTGCCAGCTCACCAGGGGGAAACACTGAAGCTTTCTTT. It yields the protein CASSPGGNTEAFF.

Details on this clone: A junction boundary mismatches the germline segment, possibly from a read error. The sample contains more than one DNA sequence encoding this CDR3. This rearrangement joins TRBV4-3 to TRBJ1-2; perhaps TRBD1 as D (6 bases). CDR1 LGHNA and CDR2 YSLEER come from the germline V gene. The CDR3 loop spans 15 amino acids. CDR3: CASSQDWEGGYGYTF. The CDR3 DNA sequence: TGCGCCAGCAGCCAAGATTGGGAGGGGGGTTATGGCTATACCTTC.

The chain couples TRBV6-5 to TRBJ2-3, with 10 bases that match TRBD1. The ends lost 7 bases at V and 3 bases at J; junction bases unmatched: 4. The CDR3 loop spans 14 amino acids. Germline CDR1 MNHEY, CDR2 SVGAGI. CDR3 amino acids: CASTRDRGTDTQYF. In DNA form, the CDR3 reads TGTGCCAGCACCCGGGACAGGGGTACAGATACGCAGTATTTT.

The chain couples TRBV4-1 to TRBJ2-3, with 10 bases fitting TRBD2. The CDR3 is 16 amino acids. Unmatched junction bases numbered 5, after V lost 3 bases and J lost 2 bases. CDR1 and CDR2 from the germline V gene are MGHRA and YSYEKL. Written as DNA, the CDR3 is TGCGCCAGCAGCCAGGGACTAGCGCGAACCACAGATACGCAGTATTTT. Encoded protein: CASSQGLARTTDTQYF.